A selection of T cell receptor beta chains follows, all from one sample in a study of post-analysis software for immune sequencing data. A single record per CDR3 protein comes from TCRdb applying MiXCR to the PCR reads. In the table there are 450,000 to 700,000 distinct CDR3 sequences, roughly 40% of which are singletons. The sample taken for sequencing was blood. These TCRs come from a girl aged 10 to 17 with multiple sclerosis. Each CDR3 is given without its conserved first and last residue.

CDR3 protein: ASSLLAGGINEQF
V gene: TRBV4-1
J gene: TRBJ2-1

CDR3 protein: ASSHSGTGYEQY
V gene: TRBV4-1
J gene: TRBJ2-7

CDR3 protein: ATSDEGLRPGRQY
V gene: TRBV24-1
J gene: TRBJ2-7

CDR3 protein: ATSDLEFDEQY
V gene: TRBV24-1
J gene: -

CDR3 protein: SKVADNNEQF
V gene: TRBV20-1
J gene: TRBJ2-1

CDR3 protein: ASGMQRWVKTQY
V gene: TRBV12-3/TRBV12-4
J gene: TRBJ2-5

CDR3 protein: ASSLDFYGRDYYYEQY
V gene: TRBV28
J gene: TRBJ2-7

CDR3 protein: ASSFRGAGKYGYT
V gene: TRBV7-9
J gene: TRBJ1-2

CDR3 protein: SATSLSGRAREDTQY
V gene: TRBV20-1
J gene: TRBJ2-3

CDR3 protein: AISEDGTGFSYEQY
V gene: TRBV10-3
J gene: TRBJ2-7

CDR3 protein: SVEKISGTEAF
V gene: TRBV29-1
J gene: TRBJ1-1

CDR3 protein: ASSLDRFIYEQY
V gene: TRBV5-1
J gene: TRBJ2-7

CDR3 protein: ASSVSGTAKETQY
V gene: TRBV9
J gene: TRBJ2-5

CDR3 protein: ASSLGTSGNEQY
V gene: TRBV7-6
J gene: -

CDR3 protein: ASSGTDLEQY
V gene: TRBV27
J gene: TRBJ2-7

CDR3 protein: ASSQEVAGFADTQY
V gene: TRBV4-2
J gene: TRBJ2-3

CDR3 protein: SFPGGFSYNEQF
V gene: TRBV29-1
J gene: TRBJ2-1

CDR3 protein: ASSFGVTYEQY
V gene: TRBV12-3/TRBV12-4
J gene: TRBJ2-7

CDR3 protein: ASREGVLSYEQY
V gene: TRBV2
J gene: -

CDR3 protein: AISESVRDAGNQPQH
V gene: TRBV10-3
J gene: TRBJ1-5

CDR3 protein: ASSQGGLAYNEQF
V gene: TRBV4-1
J gene: TRBJ2-1

CDR3 protein: ASSLTPSLDTQY
V gene: TRBV27
J gene: TRBJ2-3

CDR3 protein: ASRGIGNQPQH
V gene: TRBV12-3/TRBV12-4
J gene: TRBJ1-5

CDR3 protein: ASSDSNEKLF
V gene: TRBV27
J gene: TRBJ1-4

CDR3 protein: ASSFLAGAHTQY
V gene: TRBV13
J gene: TRBJ2-3

CDR3 protein: ATHRTLGRTDTQY
V gene: TRBV12-3/TRBV12-4
J gene: TRBJ2-3

CDR3 protein: ASSLSWSGGRETQY
V gene: TRBV12-3/TRBV12-4
J gene: TRBJ2-5

CDR3 protein: ASSLRGWQPQH
V gene: TRBV5-1
J gene: TRBJ1-5

CDR3 protein: ASSAAGDYEQY
V gene: TRBV2
J gene: TRBJ2-7

CDR3 protein: ASSAQTGASSPLH
V gene: TRBV9
J gene: TRBJ1-6

CDR3 protein: ASSLVLSDVDEQY
V gene: TRBV5-1
J gene: TRBJ2-7

CDR3 protein: AGSPRQGADTQY
V gene: TRBV6-6
J gene: TRBJ2-3

CDR3 protein: ASSWGRQGPLRADTQY
V gene: TRBV12-3/TRBV12-4
J gene: TRBJ2-3

CDR3 protein: ASSQTPPGGGAYEQY
V gene: TRBV4-2
J gene: TRBJ2-7

CDR3 protein: ASSLTGSLYEQY
V gene: TRBV5-1
J gene: TRBJ2-7

CDR3 protein: ASSQGGPRGTDTQY
V gene: TRBV4-1
J gene: TRBJ2-3

CDR3 protein: ASSFPGSNQPQH
V gene: TRBV7-9
J gene: TRBJ1-5

CDR3 protein: ASSRQGHNNEQF
V gene: TRBV18
J gene: TRBJ2-1

CDR3 protein: ASSLARSTGYNEQF
V gene: TRBV7-8
J gene: TRBJ2-1

CDR3 protein: SATRGQLKETQY
V gene: TRBV20-1
J gene: TRBJ2-5

CDR3 protein: ASSVGAGEQETQY
V gene: TRBV9
J gene: TRBJ2-5

CDR3 protein: AISEEGRSYGYT
V gene: TRBV10-3
J gene: TRBJ1-2

CDR3 protein: ASSSLAVLGDTQY
V gene: TRBV5-6
J gene: TRBJ2-3

CDR3 protein: ASSVSGSNYEQY
V gene: TRBV9
J gene: TRBJ2-7

CDR3 protein: ASSLFASAKNIQY
V gene: TRBV12-3/TRBV12-4
J gene: TRBJ2-4

CDR3 protein: ASSEGQLLFGYT
V gene: TRBV25-1
J gene: TRBJ1-2

CDR3 protein: ASSSFGQLILRGY
V gene: TRBV6-6
J gene: TRBJ2-7

CDR3 protein: ASSSGQEPYEQY
V gene: TRBV5-1
J gene: TRBJ2-7

CDR3 protein: ASSQDRRETQY
V gene: TRBV12-3/TRBV12-4
J gene: TRBJ2-5

CDR3 protein: ASSSRGPTYATNEKLF
V gene: TRBV19
J gene: TRBJ1-4

CDR3 protein: ASSLGLRTGGTDTQY
V gene: TRBV12-3/TRBV12-4
J gene: TRBJ2-3

CDR3 protein: ASSPDYVSYNEQF
V gene: TRBV7-2
J gene: TRBJ2-1

CDR3 protein: ASSLAPGPSRADTQY
V gene: TRBV11-2
J gene: TRBJ2-3

CDR3 protein: SARGGETPSYNEQF
V gene: TRBV20-1
J gene: TRBJ2-1

CDR3 protein: ASSGTGGGADTQY
V gene: TRBV6-1
J gene: TRBJ2-3

CDR3 protein: ASSDSTTGWYGYT
V gene: TRBV2
J gene: TRBJ1-2

CDR3 protein: ASSPPGGGRSYGYT
V gene: TRBV7-9
J gene: TRBJ1-2

CDR3 protein: ASSQIFGLETTDTQY
V gene: TRBV3-1
J gene: TRBJ2-3